Below are 10 T cell receptor beta chains sequenced from a single sample in a study of blood T cell repertoires in COVID-19. TCRdb's copy holds only in-frame clones and misses some; the assay was immunoSEQ multiplex PCR. The profile covers around 240,000 clones, with roughly nine tenths appearing a single time and approximately 1.2% taken by the ten largest. Sequenced sample: PBMCs or T cells enriched from blood (not recorded which). All receptors derive from a human donor in a cohort exposed to, infected with or recovered from COVID-19 (not recorded which). The donor label of this sample is uncertain.

Note on this clone: Other DNA sequences of this sample code for an identical CDR3. This chain's CDR3 is CASSLKGDTEAFF. The CDR3 DNA is TGCGCCAGCAGCTTGAAAGGGGACACTGAAGCTTTCTTT. V gene TRBV5-1 combines with J gene TRBJ1-1, with D perhaps TRBD1 (5 bases). The CDR3 has 13 amino acids. Trimming left V 1 base short and J 3 bases short, with 7 bases between. CDR1 is SGHRS, CDR2 YFSETQ, per germline. Full variable domain (missing parts from reference TRBV5-1 and TRBJ1-1): KAGVTQTPRYLIKTRGQQVTLSCSPISGHRSVSWYQQTPGQGLQFLFEYFSETQRNKGNFPGRFSGRQFSNSRSEMNVSTLELGDSALYLCASSLKGDTEAFFGQGTRLTVV.

V usage is TRBV5-1 and J usage is TRBJ2-3, with TRBD2 matching over 9 bases. J was trimmed by 6 bases and V by 4 bases; bases with no gene match: 6. From germline, CDR1 is SGHRS and CDR2 YFSETQ. The CDR3 contains 14 residues. Here the CDR3 reads CASSLLRGGDTQYF. The CDR3, as DNA: TGCGCCAGCAGCCTGCTGCGGGGGGGCGATACGCAGTATTTT.

The chain recombines TRBV5-1 with TRBJ1-1; no reliable D call. V dropped 4 bases and J dropped 6 bases, with 16 bases sitting between them. Germline CDR1 is SGHRS and CDR2 is YFSETQ. The CDR3 sequence is 14 residues long. For the CDR3, the DNA is TGCGCCAGCAGCCCCGGGCCGGGGATTCCTGAAGCTTTCTTT. Translation gives CASSPGPGIPEAFF.

The chain is built from TRBV9 and TRBJ2-7; 7 bases fit TRBD1. The length of the CDR3 is 15 residues. Per the germline V gene, CDR1 is SGDLS and CDR2 is YYNGEE. J was trimmed by 2 bases and V by 4 bases; bases with no gene match: 9. The CDR3 loop reads CASSPQTGYPYEQYF. Here the CDR3 DNA reads TGTGCCAGCAGCCCTCAGACAGGGTACCCCTACGAGCAGTACTTC.

This clone was observed a few times. The identical CDR3 is also encoded by other nucleotide sequences in the sample. This rearrangement joins TRBV3-1 (or the pseudogene TRBV3-2) to TRBJ1-4; no clear D gene. Per germline, CDR1 LGHDT and CDR2 YNNKEL (reference sequence). V dropped 1 base and J dropped 8 bases, with 5 bases sitting between them. This CDR3 has 12 amino acids. The CDR3 nucleotides read TGTGCCAGCAGCCAAGGGAGAGAAAAACTGTTTTTT. As protein: CASSQGREKLFF.

The genes are TRBV14 and TRBJ2-4; D not resolved. Germline V gene sequence: CDR1 SGHDN, CDR2 FVKESK. The CDR3 consists of 16 residues. V lost 3 bases to trimming and J lost 0 bases, with 12 bases between them. The CDR3 bases are TGTGCCAGCAGCCAGGCCTTAGGAGTAGCCAAAAACATTCAGTACTTC. The encoded protein is CASSQALGVAKNIQYF.

This rearrangement joins TRBV27 to TRBJ2-5; 11 bases agree with TRBD1. Germline lookup yields CDR1 MNHEY and CDR2 SMNVEV (reference sequence). This CDR3 has 16 amino acids. V was pared by 2 bases and J by 4 bases, with 6 bases of the junction left unmatched. The DNA for the CDR3 is TGTGCCAGCAGTTTAGTTGGACAGGGGGCGCGAGAGACCCAGTACTTC. Translated: CASSLVGQGARETQYF.

J is TRBJ2-4 and V is TRBV5-8; TRBD2 matches 9 bases. Germline-derived CDR1 and CDR2 are SGHTS and YDEGEE. The CDR3 sequence is 14 residues long. The ends lost 0 bases at V and 10 bases at J; junction bases unmatched: 5. CDR3: CASSLEGTSWIQYF. CDR3 in DNA: TGTGCCAGCAGCTTGGAGGGGACTAGCTGGATTCAGTACTTC.

This chain connects TRBV2 to TRBJ1-1; possible D gene TRBD1, 6 bases. Trimming left V 6 bases short and J 4 bases short, with 12 bases between. The length of the CDR3 is 13 residues. Germline V gene data show CDR1 as SNHLY and CDR2 as FYNNEI. The CDR3 region is CASSGQPGTEAFF. The CDR3 DNA is TGTGCCAGCAGCGGACAGCCGGGCACTGAAGCTTTCTTT.

In this sample, this clone turned up once. The gene calls are TRBV9 and TRBJ2-1, with a tentative D call TRBD1 (5 bases). The CDR3 is made up of 14 amino acids. Per the germline V gene, CDR1 is SGDLS and CDR2 is YYNGEE. The V end lost 4 bases, the J end lost 8 bases, and 16 bases lay between the germline ends. The CDR3 here is CASSSRTSTDEQFF. In nucleotides, the CDR3 is TGTGCCAGCAGCTCCCGGACATCGACGGATGAGCAGTTCTTC.